This TCR beta chain was found in a study of blood T cells in healthy people across ages. It was with a sample-barcoded 5' primer and a J-beta primer mix that a second PCR of about 6 to 12 cycles was run. Any given sample supplied a minimum of 3 million CDR3-containing paired-end reads. MiXCR, run by TCRdb on the 5' RACE reads, gives a single entry per CDR3 protein. The data show roughly 1,100,000 distinct CDR3 sequences, less than 25% seen once. Total RNA, at least 6 micrograms per sample, was extracted from PBMCs. Another study also made use of these data, one on T cells of mothers and their children. According to that study: Each child contributed roughly 3 million TCR beta CDR3 reads, while each mother contributed over 8 million.

Source material: blood. The TCR was taken from a girl aged 2 to 9 in good health.

DNA for the CDR3: TGTGCCAGCAGCTTCCGACGGCGGCAGAATGAAGCTTTCTTT. This translates into CASSFRRRQNEAFF. The V gene is TRBV11-2, the J gene TRBJ1-1; D is undetermined. V shed 3 bases and J shed 7 bases, with 15 bases lying between them. The CDR3 length is 14 residues. The germline CDR1 and CDR2 sequences are SGHAT and FQNNGV.